These 20 T cell receptor beta chains were sequenced from one sample in a study of blood T cell repertoires in COVID-19 (dated by TCRdb to 2019 to 2021). To prepare the library, the immunoSEQ multiplex PCR assay was applied. Held by TCRdb, this immuneACCESS table contains in-frame sequences only and omits some clones. Under half of the omission traces to an unresolved V gene where checked; the cause of the rest is unknown. The sample includes roughly 77,000 clones, with roughly 72% observed a single time. The biggest ten clones account for about 15% of the sample. The sequenced material came from peripheral blood. Receptors were obtained from a man aged 55 to 70 with COVID-19, enrolled during active disease.

The V gene is TRBV11-2, the J gene TRBJ2-1, with 7 positions matching TRBD1. The germline CDR1 and CDR2 sequences are SGHAT and FQNNGV. V lost 3 bases to trimming and J lost 0 bases; unmatched junction nucleotides: 5. CDR3 length: 16 residues. CDR3 DNA: TGTGCCAGCAGCTTGCTCGGGGACAGCTCCTACAATGAGCAGTTCTTC. Its protein product is CASSLLGDSSYNEQFF.

The chain is built from TRBV14 and TRBJ2-1, with a weak D call TRBD2 (5 bases). This CDR3 is 14 amino acids long. V was pared by 2 bases and J by 5 bases, with 10 bases between. From germline, CDR1 is SGHDN and CDR2 FVKESK. CDR3 bases: TGTGCCAGCAGCCAACTAGCTGGAGACAATGAGCAGTTCTTC. This translates into CASSQLAGDNEQFF.

Comments on this clone: Relative to the germline gene, one junction end is altered; a read error may explain this. This sequence joins TRBV29-1 and TRBJ1-3, with 7 bases lining up with TRBD1. This CDR3 contains 14 residues. Germline V gives CDR1 SQVTM, CDR2 ANQGSEA. The CDR3 nucleotides are TGCAGCGCTGAACAGGGGAGCTCTGGAAACACCATATATTTT. Its translation: CSAEQGSSGNTIYF.

The gene calls are TRBV27 and TRBJ1-1; D gene uncertain. The CDR3 covers 14 residues. Germline V gene sequence: CDR1 MNHEY, CDR2 SMNVEV (reference sequence). Trimming removed 3 bases at V and 4 bases at J, with 12 bases between. CDR3 amino acids: CASSFWGEGTEAFF. The CDR3 DNA reads as TGTGCCAGCAGTTTCTGGGGAGAGGGCACTGAAGCTTTCTTT.

This clone was seen many times. The chain employs TRBV30 and TRBJ1-4, with D tentatively TRBD1 (5 bases). Trimming shortened V by 0 bases and J by 0 bases, and 8 bases separated the two germline ends. From germline, CDR1 is GTSNPN and CDR2 SVGIG (reference sequence). CDR3 length: 15 residues. The CDR3 reads CAWSVGVATNEKLFF. In DNA, the CDR3 is TGTGCCTGGAGTGTAGGGGTTGCAACTAATGAAAAACTGTTTTTT.

V is TRBV29-1 and J is TRBJ1-1, with 9 bases aligning to TRBD1. Germline V gene sequence: CDR1 SQVTM, CDR2 ANQGSEA. This CDR3 spans 15 amino acids. V lost 5 bases and J lost 1; bases outside the gene matches: 8. CDR3 protein: CSVIRDRARNTEAFF. The CDR3 DNA follows: TGCAGCGTTATCCGGGACAGGGCTCGGAACACTGAAGCTTTCTTT.

The chain is built from TRBV27 and TRBJ2-3; D possibly corresponds to TRBD2 (7 bases). From germline, CDR1 is MNHEY and CDR2 SMNVEV (reference sequence). Trimming removed 11 bases from V and 3 bases from J, with 18 bases in between. The CDR3 covers 14 residues. CDR3 nucleotides: TGTGCCGTCTCGATGGGAGGGGGTACAGATACGCAGTATTTT. It codes for CAVSMGGGTDTQYF.

The chain joins TRBV11-3 to TRBJ2-7; 8 bases match TRBD1. Germline CDR1 is SGHNT and CDR2 is YENEEA. This CDR3 comprises 14 residues. V gave up 3 bases and J gave up 4 bases; unmatched junction bases: 5. CDR3 DNA: TGTGCCAGCAGCTTCTTGGACAGGGCTTACGAGCAGTACTTC. It is translated as CASSFLDRAYEQYF.

This chain joins TRBV7-6 and TRBJ1-3, with TRBD1 identical over 8 bases. The CDR3 consists of 16 residues. Per the germline V gene, CDR1 is SGHVS and CDR2 is FNYEAQ. After removal of 2 bases from V and 0 bases from J, the junction contained 3 bases not matched to a gene. Here the CDR3 reads CASSLRDRGSGNTIYF. The CDR3 DNA is TGTGCCAGCAGCTTACGTGACAGGGGCTCTGGAAACACCATATATTTT.

The genes are TRBV6-5 and TRBJ1-3; 10 bases are shared with TRBD1. The CDR3 loop spans 16 amino acids. Germline V CDR1 and CDR2: MNHEY, SVGAGI. V gave up 0 bases and J gave up 7 bases; unmatched junction bases: 6. The CDR3: CASSYSSPGQGNTIYF. The CDR3 DNA is TGTGCCAGCAGTTACTCTTCACCGGGACAGGGGAACACCATATATTTT.

In this sample, this clone turned up a few times. The chain joins TRBV10-3 to TRBJ2-3, with TRBD1 matching 9 bases. The germline V gene encodes CDR1 ENHRY and CDR2 SYGVKD. CDR3 length: 15 residues. The trim removed 3 bases at V and 5 bases at J, leaving 6 bases unmatched. CDR3 residues: CAISDFGTGKDTQYF. For the CDR3, the DNA is TGTGCCATCAGTGATTTTGGGACAGGGAAAGATACGCAGTATTTT.

V is TRBV6-2 or TRBV6-3 and J is TRBJ2-1; no clear D. Per the germline V gene, CDR1 is MNHEY and CDR2 is SVGEGT. V was shortened by 5 bases and J by 9 bases, with 8 bases between the two germline ends. CDR3 length equals 11 residues. This chain's CDR3 is CASSTPGEQFF. CDR3 DNA sequence: TGTGCCAGCAGTACCCCCGGTGAGCAGTTCTTC.

The V and J genes are TRBV29-1 and TRBJ1-2, with 8 bases identical to TRBD1. The V gene's germline CDR1 is SQVTM and CDR2 ANQGSEA. Trimming removed 5 bases from V and 5 bases from J; junction bases left unmatched: 10. This CDR3 has 14 residues. The CDR3 DNA is TGCAGCGTTCTATCGACAGGGGAAGGGTATGGCTACACCTTC. Its protein product is CSVLSTGEGYGYTF.

The rearrangement joins TRBV4-1 to TRBJ1-5; tentative D call: TRBD1 (6 bases). V dropped 1 base and J dropped 3 bases, with 16 bases sitting between them. CDR3 size: 17 residues. The germline V gene has CDR1 MGHRA and CDR2 YSYEKL. CDR3 bases: TGCGCCAGCAGCCAAGGAGGGACACCCCGGGCCAATCAGCCCCAGCATTTT. Translated: CASSQGGTPRANQPQHF.

By sample fraction, this clone is medium-sized. This rearrangement joins TRBV10-3 to TRBJ1-5; 8 nucleotides match TRBD1. The CDR3 length is 17 residues. Unmatched junction bases numbered 17, after V lost 11 bases and J lost 2 bases. Germline lookup yields CDR1 ENHRY and CDR2 SYGVKD. CDR3 residues: CAAADRDVLMGNQPQHF. The CDR3 nucleotides are TGTGCCGCCGCGGACAGGGACGTTTTAATGGGCAATCAGCCCCAGCATTTT.

J is TRBJ1-2 and V is TRBV5-4; D gene ambiguous. This CDR3 region has 15 residues. Germline V lookup: CDR1 SGHNT, CDR2 YYREEE (reference sequence). The V and J ends lost 1 base and 3 bases respectively, with 13 bases between them. CDR3: CASSLSAGIDYGYTF. CDR3 sequence (DNA): TGTGCCAGCAGCTTGTCGGCGGGAATAGACTATGGCTACACCTTC.

The V and J genes are TRBV29-1 and TRBJ2-5; D perhaps matches TRBD1 (6 bases). From germline, CDR1 is SQVTM and CDR2 ANQGSEA. The CDR3 is 12 amino acids. V was clipped by 6 bases and J by 5 bases, with 13 bases between them. This CDR3 reads CSVNAGAETQYF. The CDR3 nucleotides read TGCAGCGTCAACGCAGGGGCCGAGACCCAGTACTTC.

Details on this clone: The junction does not match germline at one end; this may be a read error. The chain couples TRBV10-2 to TRBJ2-3; D not resolved. Germline CDR1 reads WSHSY; CDR2 reads SAAADI. The CDR3 is made up of 13 amino acids. As DNA, the CDR3 is TGCGCCAGCAGTGACCCCTCGACGGTGGGCCCTAATTTT. This codes for CASSDPSTVGPNF.

The chain couples TRBV6-1 to TRBJ1-5; D is perhaps TRBD1 (6 bases). The V end lost 2 bases, the J end lost 6 bases, and 14 bases lay between the germline ends. The CDR3 spans 15 residues. From germline, CDR1 is MNHNS and CDR2 SASEGT. For the CDR3, the DNA is TGTGCCAGCAGTGAAAGAGGGGGGGCCGGTCAGCCCCAGCATTTT. It translates to CASSERGGAGQPQHF.

J is TRBJ2-1 and V is TRBV12-5; D perhaps matches TRBD2 (7 bases). Germline values: CDR1 LGHNT, CDR2 FRNRAP. CDR3 length: 17 amino acids. The V and J ends lost 0 bases and 8 bases respectively, with 20 bases between them. This CDR3 reads CASGLVRGAGSLDEQFF. The CDR3, as DNA: TGTGCTAGTGGTTTGGTACGGGGGGCCGGGAGTCTCGATGAGCAGTTCTTC.